This note documents a single T cell receptor (beta chain) sequence. The CDR3 runs 15 residues. Per the germline V gene, CDR1 is SNHLY and CDR2 is FYNNEI. V gave up 4 bases and J gave up 3 bases; unmatched junction bases: 8. The table came from immunoSEQ multiplex PCR; TCRdb's copy has only in-frame clones and leaves some out. The sample consists of some 430,000 clones, roughly 87% of them appearing once. Each participant's cohort was designated according to participant-reported clinical history. Two negative PCRs, clearance, or symptom resolution were required of recovered Cohort 3 donors. The data were taken from a study of blood T cell repertoires in COVID-19. Study in general: The United States, Italy and Spain were the sources of the acute and convalescent COVID-19 samples. The analysed material was cDNA or gDNA that came from T cells, B-cell-depleted T cells, or PBMCs.

V usage is TRBV2 and J usage is TRBJ2-7; 8 nucleotides line up with TRBD2. The sample comprised PBMCs or T cells enriched from blood (not recorded which). The TCR was taken from a man between 18 and 29 years old who had recovered from COVID-19. The chain's CDR3 is CASSASGTRFYEQYF. The CDR3 bases are TGTGCCAGCAGTGCGTCCGGGACTAGATTCTACGAGCAGTACTTC.